The 21 T cell receptor beta chains below come from one sample, sequenced in a study of vaccination and CD4 T cells after COVID-19. At the Johns Hopkins FTIC core, DNA taken from cultured CD4+ T cells was sequenced by way of the Oncomine TCR Beta short-read assay. MiXCR, applied by TCRdb to the PCR reads, yields one record per CDR3 protein. This repertoire shows approximately 20,000 distinct CDR3 sequences, 30% to 45% found once; its top ten account for 8.6%. Time point in this sample: late sampling 161 to 241 days after vaccination in a few convalescent patients. Treatment: approximately nine-day PBMC culture with coronavirus spike peptide pools or control peptides (ViraFEST assay). Their specific antigens are unknown. Material: CD4+ T cells from blood, cultured in vitro, obtained about 7 months after SARS-CoV-2 vaccination. The receptors shown here come from a human donor who had recovered from COVID-19.

Within the sample, this clonotype is medium-sized. This chain connects TRBV15 to TRBJ1-2; D not resolved. Germline loops: CDR1 LNHNV, CDR2 YYDKDF (reference sequence). V was trimmed by 1 base and J by 2 bases, leaving 14 bases between them. The CDR3 consists of 16 residues. This chain's CDR3 is CATSRGRQVPNYGYTF. Here the CDR3 DNA reads TGTGCCACCAGCAGAGGGAGGCAGGTCCCGAACTATGGCTACACCTTC.

This clonotype has just a few counts. The chain has TRBV20-1 and TRBJ2-3; 7 bases map to TRBD2. The CDR3 runs to 17 residues. With 5 bases clipped from V and 4 bases from J, the junction kept 18 bases outside the gene matches. CDR1 and CDR2 from the germline V gene are DFQATT and SNEGSKA (reference sequence). CDR3 protein: CSALRGEGLQEADTQYF. For the CDR3, the DNA is TGCAGTGCTTTACGGGGGGAGGGCCTCCAAGAGGCAGATACGCAGTATTTT.

This clonotype has only a few counts. One end of the junction fails to match germline, which may point to a read error. This rearrangement joins TRBV6-1 to TRBJ2-5; possibly TRBD1 for D (5 bases). The CDR3 covers 13 residues. The germline V gene encodes CDR1 MNHNS and CDR2 SASEGT. The chain's CDR3 is CASRKDNQETQYF. The CDR3 bases are TGTGCCAGCAGGAAGGACAACCAGGAGACCCAGTACTTC.

This clonotype came up a few times. V is TRBV5-4 and J is TRBJ1-1, with D perhaps matching TRBD1 (5 bases). The CDR3 is 14 amino acids. V lost 4 bases and J lost 1, with 11 bases in between. Germline lookup yields CDR1 SGHNT and CDR2 YYREEE (reference sequence). The CDR3 spells CASSRQLSNTEAFF. In DNA, the CDR3 is TGTGCCAGCAGCCGACAGCTTTCGAACACTGAAGCTTTCTTT.

The chain carries TRBV5-1 and TRBJ2-5, with TRBD1 identical over 9 bases. The CDR3 extends over 14 amino acids. With 2 bases clipped from V and 5 bases from J, the junction kept 4 bases outside the gene matches. Germline assignment: CDR1 SGHRS and CDR2 YFSETQ. DNA for the CDR3: TGCGCCAGCAGCTTATTCGGACAGGGGGAGACCCAGTACTTC. Its protein product is CASSLFGQGETQYF.

This clonotype was seen a handful of times. The V and J genes are TRBV7-2 and TRBJ1-5, with D tentatively TRBD1 (5 bases). Between the trimmed V and J ends, which lost 3 bases and 0 bases, there was a span of 9 bases. The germline gives CDR1 SGHTA, CDR2 FQGNSA. The CDR3 is 15 amino acids. The CDR3 bases are TGTGCCAGCAGCTTTTGGGGGGATAGCAATCAGCCCCAGCATTTT. Its protein product is CASSFWGDSNQPQHF. Supplemented by reference TRBV7-2 and TRBJ1-5, the full variable domain reads GAGVSQSPSNKVTEKGKDVELRCDPISGHTALYWYRQSLGQGLEFLIYFQGNSAPDKSGLPSDRFSAERTGGSVSTLTIQRTQQEDSAVYLCASSFWGDSNQPQHFGDGTRLSIL.

The chain uses TRBV19 and TRBJ1-2; tentative D call: TRBD1 (5 bases). V lost 1 base and J lost 8, with 23 bases in between. CDR3 length: 17 residues. Germline values: CDR1 LNHDA, CDR2 SQIVND (reference sequence). The CDR3 region is CASSIVHQGGPTVGYTF. In DNA, the CDR3 is TGTGCCAGTAGTATAGTCCATCAGGGAGGGCCGACGGTCGGCTACACCTTC.

This clonotype qualifies as medium-sized (0.01 to 0.1%). This chain connects TRBV7-2 to TRBJ2-1, with D unclear. The CDR3 is made up of 13 amino acids. Trimming shortened V by 8 bases and J by 3 bases, and 11 bases separated the two germline ends. Germline assignment: CDR1 SGHTA and CDR2 FQGNSA. CDR3 in DNA: TGTGCCAGCGGGCCTAGAGGCTACAATGAGCAGTTCTTC. It is translated as CASGPRGYNEQFF.

The chain is built from TRBV6-1 and TRBJ2-1; 11 nucleotides align to TRBD2. The V gene's germline CDR1 is MNHNS and CDR2 SASEGT. The J segment lost 5 bases and the V segment lost 6 bases, leaving 6 bases of the junction unmatched. This CDR3 is 15 amino acids long. The CDR3 protein is CASRQLAGVNNEQFF. The DNA of the CDR3 is TGTGCCAGCAGGCAACTAGCGGGAGTCAACAATGAGCAGTTCTTC.

The genes are TRBV20-1 and TRBJ2-5; D uncertain. V was trimmed by 0 bases and J by 6 bases, leaving 11 bases between them. This CDR3 contains 13 residues. From germline, CDR1 is DFQATT and CDR2 SNEGSKA (reference sequence). The CDR3 sequence is CSARDFMAQTQYF. In nucleotides, the CDR3 is TGCAGTGCTAGAGATTTTATGGCGCAGACCCAGTACTTC.

The chain uses TRBV20-1 and TRBJ2-1; TRBD2 matches at 14 bases. V lost 3 bases, J lost 8 bases, and 6 bases stayed unmatched. From germline, CDR1 is DFQATT and CDR2 SNEGSKA (reference sequence). The CDR3 loop spans 15 amino acids. CDR3 coding DNA: TGCAGTGCTAGCCCGGGACTAGCGGGAGATTATGAGCAGTTCTTC. Amino acid sequence: CSASPGLAGDYEQFF.

This clonotype was seen only a few times. The rearrangement uses TRBV7-6 and TRBJ2-3, with D unresolved. The V end lost 1 base, the J end lost 4 bases, and 9 bases lay between the germline ends. The CDR3 loop spans 14 amino acids. The V gene's germline CDR1 is SGHVS and CDR2 FNYEAQ. The CDR3: CASSLGLQADTQYF. In DNA, the CDR3 is TGTGCCAGCAGCTTAGGCCTCCAAGCAGATACGCAGTATTTT. Drawing the rest from reference TRBV7-6 and TRBJ2-3, the complete variable domain is GAGVSQSPRYKVTKRGQDVALRCDPISGHVSLYWYRQALGQGPEFLTYFNYEAQQDKSGLPNDRFSAERPEGSISTLTIQRTEQRDSAMYRCASSLGLQADTQYFGPGTRLTVL.

In this sample, this clonotype is medium-sized. The chain recombines TRBV7-9 with TRBJ2-7; D uncertain. Germline V lookup: CDR1 SEHNR, CDR2 FQNEAQ (reference sequence). Deletions cut 2 bases from V and 7 bases from J, with 3 bases between. The CDR3 consists of 10 residues. CDR3 in amino acids: CASSLREQYF. CDR3 DNA: TGTGCCAGCAGCTTACGAGAGCAGTACTTC.

This clonotype showed up just a few times. V usage is TRBV27 and J usage is TRBJ2-5; 13 bases line up with TRBD2. V lost 6 bases to trimming and J lost 4 bases; unmatched junction nucleotides: 5. This CDR3 contains 15 residues. The V gene's germline CDR1 is MNHEY and CDR2 SMNVEV (reference sequence). The CDR3 DNA reads as TGTGCCAGCAGACGACTAGCGGGGGGCGGAGAGACCCAGTACTTC. Its protein product is CASRRLAGGGETQYF.

This clonotype was picked up a small number of times. The V gene is TRBV7-9, the J gene TRBJ1-1, with TRBD1 as a possible D gene (5 bases). This CDR3 region has 14 residues. Trimming removed 1 base from V and 3 bases from J, with 9 bases in between. The V gene's germline CDR1 is SEHNR and CDR2 FQNEAQ (reference sequence). The CDR3 spells CASSLEQGDTEAFF. CDR3 in DNA: TGTGCCAGCAGCTTAGAGCAGGGAGACACTGAAGCTTTCTTT.

This clonotype was observed a handful of times. The V and J genes are TRBV24-1 and TRBJ1-2, with no clear D. Germline CDR1 is KGHDR and CDR2 is SFDVKD. CDR3 length: 11 residues. V lost 2 bases and J lost 8, with 5 bases in between. The CDR3 coding sequence is TGTGCCACCAGTGATTACCTCGGCTACACCTTC. It yields the protein CATSDYLGYTF.

This rearrangement joins TRBV20-1 to TRBJ2-5; 12 bases line up with TRBD2. CDR3 length: 15 amino acids. CDR1 and CDR2 from the germline V gene are DFQATT and SNEGSKA (reference sequence). Trimming took 0 bases from V and 5 from J; bases not matched to a gene: 4. CDR3 residues: CSARDALAGGETQYF. The CDR3 region has the DNA TGCAGTGCTAGAGATGCCCTAGCGGGAGGGGAGACCCAGTACTTC.

The chain has TRBV20-1 and TRBJ2-5; 8 nucleotides align to TRBD1. Germline trimming cut 6 bases from V and 1 base from J; bases unmatched to any gene: 7. This CDR3 region has 14 residues. Germline CDR1 reads DFQATT; CDR2 reads SNEGSKA (reference sequence). The CDR3, as DNA: TGCAGTGCCCTCCCTGGGACAGGCCAAGAGACCCAGTACTTC. Protein sequence: CSALPGTGQETQYF.

The chain uses TRBV20-1 and TRBJ2-7, with TRBD1 matching over 7 bases. The CDR3 consists of 13 residues. Trimming at V came to 5 bases and at J to 2 bases, leaving 6 bases not matched to a gene. Germline lookup yields CDR1 DFQATT and CDR2 SNEGSKA (reference sequence). The CDR3, as DNA: TGCAGTGCTCCTCGACAGGGCCCCTACGAGCAGTACTTC. Protein sequence: CSAPRQGPYEQYF.

The rearrangement uses TRBV25-1 and TRBJ1-1, with D possibly matching TRBD1 (5 bases). V lost 4 bases, J lost 1 base, and 13 bases lay in between. The CDR3 is made up of 15 amino acids. Germline V lookup: CDR1 MGHDK, CDR2 SYGVNS. For the CDR3, the DNA is TGTGCCAGCAGTGGCTCGGGACGGTGGAACACTGAAGCTTTCTTT. Amino acid sequence: CASSGSGRWNTEAFF.

The CDR3 here is CASSLTVDQPQHF. DNA of the CDR3: TGTGCCAGCAGCTTAACCGTGGATCAGCCCCAGCATTTT. The genes are TRBV7-3 and TRBJ1-5; D unclear. The CDR3 covers 13 residues. With 0 bases removed from V and 5 bases from J, the gap between germline ends came to 5 bases. From germline, CDR1 is SGHTA and CDR2 FQGTGA.